A single sample gave rise to the 7 T cell receptor beta chains below, sequenced in a study of CD8 T cells in Susac syndrome. Reverse transcription used roughly 0.5 to 1 ug RNA and random hexamers. From the immunoSEQ multiplex PCR reads, TCRdb called clonotypes with MiXCR, one entry per CDR3 protein. The top ten hold 0.15% of the sample, which has about 150,000 distinct CDR3 sequences, less than 97% seen once. The sequenced material came from CD8+ T cells from PBMCs. These receptors were taken from a human donor with multiple sclerosis.

V usage is TRBV20-1 and J usage is TRBJ2-6; 8 bases map to TRBD2. V gave up 0 bases and J gave up 0 bases; unmatched junction bases: 7. The germline gives CDR1 DFQATT, CDR2 SNEGSKA (reference sequence). The CDR3 sequence is 18 residues long. The CDR3, as DNA: TGCAGTGCTAGAGATTTAGCGGGGCCTAACTCTGGGGCCAACGTCCTGACTTTC. Translated, it gives CSARDLAGPNSGANVLTF.

The gene calls are TRBV20-1 and TRBJ1-6; weak D call: TRBD1 (5 bases). Germline values: CDR1 DFQATT, CDR2 SNEGSKA (reference sequence). This CDR3 spans 18 amino acids. V lost 3 bases and J lost 6, with 24 bases in between. This CDR3 is CSASDEGSNLILNSPLHF. The CDR3 DNA is TGCAGTGCTAGTGACGAGGGGAGTAACCTGATCCTTAATTCACCCCTCCACTTT.

V is TRBV13 and J is TRBJ2-5; 11 bases fit TRBD1. Germline-derived CDR1 and CDR2 are PRHDT and FYEKMQ (reference sequence). The CDR3 extends over 14 amino acids. The V and J ends lost 6 bases and 4 bases, in that order; junction bases with no gene match: 4. CDR3 bases: TGTGCCAGCAGTTCGGGACAGGGGGGAGAGACCCAGTACTTC. The encoded protein is CASSSGQGGETQYF.

The genes are TRBV9 and TRBJ1-2; maybe TRBD1 (5 bases). V was shortened by 0 bases and J by 1 base, with 10 bases between the two germline ends. Germline V CDR1 and CDR2: SGDLS, YYNGEE. The length of the CDR3 is 15 residues. CDR3 sequence (DNA): TGTGCCAGCAGCGTAGGGGGCAGACTTAACTATGGCTACACCTTC. It yields the protein CASSVGGRLNYGYTF.

The chain recombines TRBV7-9 with TRBJ2-1; TRBD2 aligns across 10 bases. This CDR3 spans 19 amino acids. Per germline, CDR1 SEHNR and CDR2 FQNEAQ (reference sequence). Losses at the gene ends were 5 bases for V and 0 bases for J; bases not matched to a gene: 13. The CDR3 bases are TGTGCCAGCAGCCCAAGTTGGGCTAGCGGGGGAAACTCCTACAATGAGCAGTTCTTC. Its translation is CASSPSWASGGNSYNEQFF. Full variable domain (missing parts from reference TRBV7-9 and TRBJ2-1): DTGVSQNPRHKITKRGQNVTFRCDPISEHNRLYWYRQTLGQGPEFLTYFQNEAQLEKSRLLSDRFSAERPKGSFSTLEIQRTEQGDSAMYLCASSPSWASGGNSYNEQFFGPGTRLTVL.

The chain recombines TRBV3-1 with TRBJ2-7; possibly TRBD2 for D (5 bases). CDR1 and CDR2 from the germline V gene are LGHDT and YNNKEL (reference sequence). V lost 4 bases and J 3 bases, leaving 10 bases between the germline ends. The CDR3 sequence is 13 residues long. CDR3 loop: CASSPPGNYEQYF. CDR3 nucleotides: TGTGCCAGCAGCCCACCGGGGAACTACGAGCAGTACTTC.

CDR3: CASSALTGGTEAFF. Written as DNA, the CDR3 is TGTGCCAGCAGCGCACTAACAGGGGGCACTGAAGCTTTCTTT. This sequence joins TRBV9 and TRBJ1-1; 8 positions match TRBD1. CDR1 is SGDLS, CDR2 YYNGEE, per germline. The length of the CDR3 is 14 residues. V shed 3 bases and J 4 bases; nucleotides not matched to a gene: 5.